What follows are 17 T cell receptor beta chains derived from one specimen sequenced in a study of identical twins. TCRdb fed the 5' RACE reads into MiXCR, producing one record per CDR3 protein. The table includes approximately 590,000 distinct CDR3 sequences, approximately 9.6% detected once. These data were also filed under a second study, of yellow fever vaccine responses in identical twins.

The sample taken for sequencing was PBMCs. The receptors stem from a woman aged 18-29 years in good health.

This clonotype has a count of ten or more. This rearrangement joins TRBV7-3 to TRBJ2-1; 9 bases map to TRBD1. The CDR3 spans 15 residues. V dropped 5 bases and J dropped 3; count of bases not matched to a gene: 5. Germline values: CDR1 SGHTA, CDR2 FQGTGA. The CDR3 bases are TGTGCCAGCAGCCGCGACAGGGGGGTCTACAATGAGCAGTTCTTC. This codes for CASSRDRGVYNEQFF.

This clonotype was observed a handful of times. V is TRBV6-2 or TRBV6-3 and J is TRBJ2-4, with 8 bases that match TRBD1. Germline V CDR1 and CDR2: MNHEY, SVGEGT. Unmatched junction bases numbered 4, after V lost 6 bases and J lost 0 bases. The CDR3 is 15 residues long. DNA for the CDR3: TGTGCCAGCAGCTGGGACAGGACAGCCAAAAACATTCAGTACTTC. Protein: CASSWDRTAKNIQYF.

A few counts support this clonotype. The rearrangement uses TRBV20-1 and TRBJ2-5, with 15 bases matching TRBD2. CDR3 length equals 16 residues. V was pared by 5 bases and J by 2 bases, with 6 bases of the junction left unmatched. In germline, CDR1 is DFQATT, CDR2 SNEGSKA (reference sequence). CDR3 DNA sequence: TGCAGTGCTGGGACTAGCGGGGGGTCTCGTCAAGAGACCCAGTACTTC. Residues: CSAGTSGGSRQETQYF.

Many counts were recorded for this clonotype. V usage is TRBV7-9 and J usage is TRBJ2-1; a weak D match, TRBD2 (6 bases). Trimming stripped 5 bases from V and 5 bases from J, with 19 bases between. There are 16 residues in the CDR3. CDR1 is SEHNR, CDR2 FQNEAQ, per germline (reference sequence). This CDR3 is CASSKTGTHNHNEQFF. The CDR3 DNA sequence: TGTGCCAGCAGCAAAACCGGGACTCATAATCACAATGAGCAGTTCTTC.

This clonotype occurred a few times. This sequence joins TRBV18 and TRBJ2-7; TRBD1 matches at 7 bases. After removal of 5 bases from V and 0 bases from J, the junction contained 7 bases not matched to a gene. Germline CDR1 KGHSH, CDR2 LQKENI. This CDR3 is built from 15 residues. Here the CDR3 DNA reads TGTGCCAGCTCAGAGGACAGGCCTAGCTCCTACGAGCAGTACTTC. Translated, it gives CASSEDRPSSYEQYF.

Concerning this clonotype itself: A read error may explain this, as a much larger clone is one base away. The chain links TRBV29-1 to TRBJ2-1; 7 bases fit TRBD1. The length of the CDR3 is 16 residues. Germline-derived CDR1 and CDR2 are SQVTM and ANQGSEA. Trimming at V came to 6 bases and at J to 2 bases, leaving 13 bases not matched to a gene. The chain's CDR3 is CSVTGSAELPYNEQFF. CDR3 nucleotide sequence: TGCAGCGTGACAGGGTCCGCGGAACTCCCCTACAATGAGCAGTTCTTC.

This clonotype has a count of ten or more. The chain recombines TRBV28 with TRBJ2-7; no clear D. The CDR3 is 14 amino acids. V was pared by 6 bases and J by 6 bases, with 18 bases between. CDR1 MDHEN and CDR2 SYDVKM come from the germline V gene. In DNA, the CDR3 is TGTGCCAGCAGAGCAACGGGTTCTGGTGGCGAGCAGTACTTC. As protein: CASRATGSGGEQYF.

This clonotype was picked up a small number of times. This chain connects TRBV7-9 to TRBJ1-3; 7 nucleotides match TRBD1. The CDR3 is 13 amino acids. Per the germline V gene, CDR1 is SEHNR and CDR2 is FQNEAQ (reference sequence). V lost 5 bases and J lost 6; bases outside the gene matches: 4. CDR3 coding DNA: TGTGCCAGCAGCCCCCAGGGGGAAAACACCATATATTTT. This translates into CASSPQGENTIYF.

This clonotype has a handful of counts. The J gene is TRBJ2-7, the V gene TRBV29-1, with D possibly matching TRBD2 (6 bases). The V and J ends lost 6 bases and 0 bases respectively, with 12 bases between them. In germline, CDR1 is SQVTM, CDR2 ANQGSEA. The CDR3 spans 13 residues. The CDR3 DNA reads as TGCAGCGTGAGACTAGAGAGCTCCTACGAGCAGTACTTC. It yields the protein CSVRLESSYEQYF.

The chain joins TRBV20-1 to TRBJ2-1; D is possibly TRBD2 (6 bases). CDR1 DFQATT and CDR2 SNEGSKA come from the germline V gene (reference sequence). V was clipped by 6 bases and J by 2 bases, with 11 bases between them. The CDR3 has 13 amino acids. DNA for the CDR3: TGCAGTGCCCGACTAGACCCCTACAATGAGCAGTTCTTC. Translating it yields CSARLDPYNEQFF.

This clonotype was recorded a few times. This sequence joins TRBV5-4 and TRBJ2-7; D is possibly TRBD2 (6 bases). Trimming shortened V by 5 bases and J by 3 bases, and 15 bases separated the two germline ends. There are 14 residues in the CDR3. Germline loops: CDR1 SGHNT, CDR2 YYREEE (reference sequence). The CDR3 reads CASRESGSIYEQYF. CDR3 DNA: TGTGCCAGCAGGGAGAGCGGGTCCATCTACGAGCAGTACTTC.

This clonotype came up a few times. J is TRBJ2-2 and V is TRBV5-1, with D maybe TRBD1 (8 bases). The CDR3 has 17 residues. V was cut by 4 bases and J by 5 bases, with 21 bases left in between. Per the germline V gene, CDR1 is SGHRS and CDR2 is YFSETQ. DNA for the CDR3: TGCGCCAGCAGCCTCCGGACAGGGCTCGGGAGGACCGGGGAGCTGTTTTTT. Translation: CASSLRTGLGRTGELFF.

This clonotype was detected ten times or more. The DNA for the CDR3 is TGCGCCAGCAGCCAGGATCGATACTCTGGGGCCAACGTCCTGACTTTC. Translation gives CASSQDRYSGANVLTF. The chain recombines TRBV4-3 with TRBJ2-6; the D is unclear. The V gene lost 3 bases and the J gene lost 0 bases, with 9 bases spanning the gap. The germline gives CDR1 LGHNA, CDR2 YSLEER. The CDR3 has 16 residues.

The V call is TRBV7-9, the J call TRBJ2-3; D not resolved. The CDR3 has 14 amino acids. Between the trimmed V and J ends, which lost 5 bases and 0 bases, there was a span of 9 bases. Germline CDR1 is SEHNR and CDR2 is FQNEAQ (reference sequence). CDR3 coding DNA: TGTGCCAGCAGCCGAACCTTAAGCACAGATACGCAGTATTTT. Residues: CASSRTLSTDTQYF.

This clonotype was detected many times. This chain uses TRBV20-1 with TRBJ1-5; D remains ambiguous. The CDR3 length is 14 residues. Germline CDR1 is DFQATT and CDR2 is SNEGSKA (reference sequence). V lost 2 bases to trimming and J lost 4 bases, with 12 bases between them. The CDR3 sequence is CSARWPAENQPQHF. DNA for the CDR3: TGCAGTGCTAGATGGCCGGCAGAAAATCAGCCCCAGCATTTT.

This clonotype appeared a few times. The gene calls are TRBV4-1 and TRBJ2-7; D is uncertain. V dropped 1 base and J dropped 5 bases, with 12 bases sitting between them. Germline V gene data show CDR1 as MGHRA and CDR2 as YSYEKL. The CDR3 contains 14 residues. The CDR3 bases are TGCGCCAGCAGCCAAGGACCGAGATCTAACGAGCAGTACTTC. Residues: CASSQGPRSNEQYF.

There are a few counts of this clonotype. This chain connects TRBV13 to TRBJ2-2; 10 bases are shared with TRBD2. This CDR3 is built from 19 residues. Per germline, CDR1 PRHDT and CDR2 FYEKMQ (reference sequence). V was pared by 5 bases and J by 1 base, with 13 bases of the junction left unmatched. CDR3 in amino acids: CASSASTGLAVKNTGELFF. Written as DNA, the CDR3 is TGTGCCAGCAGCGCTTCCACCGGACTAGCGGTCAAGAACACCGGGGAGCTGTTTTTT. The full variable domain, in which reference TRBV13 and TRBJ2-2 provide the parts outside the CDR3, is AAGVIQSPRHLIKEKRETATLKCYPIPRHDTVYWYQQGPGQDPQFLISFYEKMQSDKGSIPDRFSAQQFSDYHSELNMSSLELGDSALYFCASSASTGLAVKNTGELFFGEGSRLTVL.